This TCR beta chain is from a study of cytomegalovirus exposure and HLA in healthy donors. The study ran its PCR with 60 Vbeta and 13 Jbeta primers. Generated by immunoSEQ multiplex PCR, the TCRdb table keeps only in-frame clones and is missing some. The sample holds roughly 150,000 clones; roughly 80% are singletons and the top ten take approximately 2%. Study-wide results and limits: Later work associated roughly 15,000 TCR beta sequences with HLA alleles at 0.05 false discovery rate.

Comment on this clone: Its specificity is unknown.

Sequenced sample: PBMCs. This clonotype was sampled from a man aged 25-45 years in good health and CMV-seronegative.

The CDR3 here is CASSDRGAGRAQETQYF. DNA for the CDR3: TGTGCCAGCAGTGATCGGGGGGCCGGGAGGGCCCAAGAGACCCAGTACTTC. This chain links TRBV25-1 with TRBJ2-5; 8 bases map to TRBD2. There are 17 residues in the CDR3. The trim removed 3 bases at V and 1 base at J, leaving 10 bases unmatched. The germline gives CDR1 MGHDK, CDR2 SYGVNS.